These T cell receptor beta chains were read from a single sample in a study of cytomegalovirus exposure and HLA in healthy donors. Assay: immunoSEQ multiplex PCR; the TCRdb copy retains only in-frame clones and omits some. Of hundreds of thousands of clones listed, roughly 90% are singletons. The sample was PBMCs. These receptors all come from a woman between 18 and 29 years old in good health and CMV-seronegative. The CDR3 runs from the conserved cysteine through the conserved F or W.

cdr3_length v_call cdr3_aa
13 TRBV5-1 CASSLSLGNEQYF
15 TRBV27 CASSLGTGGNYGYTF
14 TRBV28 CASGMGQKLYEQYF
14 TRBV5-1 CASSLGRVGTEAFF
15 TRBV7-9 CASSLVWEVDNEQFF
14 TRBV29-1 CSVAGAGGPGTQYF
14 TRBV11-2 CASSFSVGSETQYF
15 TRBV7-9 CASRLGTPQGDTQYF
16 TRBV10-2 CASSEPPGQGYTEAFF
16 TRBV4-1 CASSQGPGQGPSEQYF
17 TRBV19 CASIGTAYFDDNQPQHF
15 TRBV15 CATSRLDTGLETQYF
15 TRBV28 CASSLSGVLNTEAFF
11 TRBV10-3 CAIGSGAEAFF
16 TRBV2 CASSEVGSGAHNEQFF
18 TRBV10-3 CAISESFPGTPSNQPQHF
15 TRBV30 CAGSLLRQNTGELFF
15 TRBV5-6 CASSFGEDNTGELFF
16 TRBV27 CASSFGGRDRDYGYTF
17 TRBV4-2 CASSQDLGEVSFYEQYF
15 TRBV2 CASSDGDSSSYEQYF
17 TRBV28 CASSLLAGGREAYEQYF
15 TRBV28 CASSSAGTGDDEQYF
13 TRBV7-9 CASSYGRQETQYF
15 TRBV7-9 CASSYGRGGTDTQYF
14 TRBV6-1 CASTLDRDGIVAFF
13 TRBV27 CASSLSLRSEQFF
14 TRBV7-9 CASSLGGGRETQYF
15 TRBV6-6 CASSYSSGSPDEQFF
17 TRBV18 CASSRGQGSGSGNTIYF
13 TRBV27 CASSSVASYEQYF
14 TRBV5-4 CASSLTEREFEQYF
14 TRBV5-6 CASSWGLAGDTQYF
14 TRBV27 CASSRLGDTGELFF
15 TRBV27 CASRPGSGVAGELFF
15 TRBV28 CASSLGQGLNTEAFF
14 TRBV7-6 CASSPGEGPYEQYF
14 TRBV28 CASRLAGVSGELFF
14 TRBV5-6 CASSFGGAYNEQFF
14 TRBV4-2 CASSQGRFSYEQYF
15 TRBV28 CASSATGQGTDTQYF
15 TRBV2 CASSERPLTRGGYTF
16 TRBV4-1 CATRQGQGGVNTEAFF
15 TRBV28 CASRPNRGLSQPQHF
15 TRBV4-2 CASSQVGGANYEQYF
14 TRBV27 CASSPLAGLDTQYF
14 TRBV5-6 CASSSITQNTEAFF